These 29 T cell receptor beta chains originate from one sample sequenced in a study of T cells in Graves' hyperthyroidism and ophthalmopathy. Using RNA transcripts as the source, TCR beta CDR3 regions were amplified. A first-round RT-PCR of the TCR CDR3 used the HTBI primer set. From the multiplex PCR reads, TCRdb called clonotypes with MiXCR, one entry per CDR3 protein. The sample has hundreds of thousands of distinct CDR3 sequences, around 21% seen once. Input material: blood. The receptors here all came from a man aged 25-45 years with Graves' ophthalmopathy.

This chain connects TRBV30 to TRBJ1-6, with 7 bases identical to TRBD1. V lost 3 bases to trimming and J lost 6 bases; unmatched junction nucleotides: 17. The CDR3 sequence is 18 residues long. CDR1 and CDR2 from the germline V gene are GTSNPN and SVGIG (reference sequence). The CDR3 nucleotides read TGTGCCTGGAGCATTCCCTCCAGCAGGACAGGAGTTAATTCACCCCTCCACTTT. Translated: CAWSIPSSRTGVNSPLHF.

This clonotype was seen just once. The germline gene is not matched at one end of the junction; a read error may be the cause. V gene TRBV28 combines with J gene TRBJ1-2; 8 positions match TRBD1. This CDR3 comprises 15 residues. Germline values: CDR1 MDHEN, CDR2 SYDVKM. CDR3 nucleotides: TGTGCCAGCAGAACTACAGGGGGGGGAGGCTATGGCCACACCTTC. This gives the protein CASRTTGGGGYGHTF.

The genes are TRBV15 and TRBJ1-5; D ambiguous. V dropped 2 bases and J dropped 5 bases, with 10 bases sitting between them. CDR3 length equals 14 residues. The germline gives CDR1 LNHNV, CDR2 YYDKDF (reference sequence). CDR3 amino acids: CATSRLSLHQPQHF. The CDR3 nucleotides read TGTGCCACCAGCAGATTGAGCCTGCATCAGCCCCAGCATTTT.

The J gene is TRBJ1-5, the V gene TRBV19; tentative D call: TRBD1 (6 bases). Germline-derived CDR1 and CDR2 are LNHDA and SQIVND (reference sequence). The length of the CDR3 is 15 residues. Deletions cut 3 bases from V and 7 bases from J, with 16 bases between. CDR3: CASSMEGDTRQPQHF. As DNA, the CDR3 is TGTGCCAGTAGTATGGAGGGGGACACTCGGCAGCCCCAGCATTTT.

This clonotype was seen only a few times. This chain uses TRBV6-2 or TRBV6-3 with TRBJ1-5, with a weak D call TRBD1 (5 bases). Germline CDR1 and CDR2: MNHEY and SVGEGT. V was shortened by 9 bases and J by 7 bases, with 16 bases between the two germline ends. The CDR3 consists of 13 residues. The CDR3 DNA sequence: TGTGCCAGTGTTTGGGGGGTGGGCCAGCCCCAGCATTTT. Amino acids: CASVWGVGQPQHF.

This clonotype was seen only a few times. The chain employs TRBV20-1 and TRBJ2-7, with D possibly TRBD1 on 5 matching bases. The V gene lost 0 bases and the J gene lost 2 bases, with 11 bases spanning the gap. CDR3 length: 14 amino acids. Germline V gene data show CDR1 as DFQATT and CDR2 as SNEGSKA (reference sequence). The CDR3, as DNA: TGCAGTGCTAGAGATCGCAGGGTAGCCTACGAGCAGTACTTC. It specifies CSARDRRVAYEQYF.

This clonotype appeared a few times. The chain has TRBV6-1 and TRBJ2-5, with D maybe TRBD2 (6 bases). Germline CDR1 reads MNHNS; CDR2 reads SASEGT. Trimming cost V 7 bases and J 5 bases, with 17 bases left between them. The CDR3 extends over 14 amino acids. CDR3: CASTGSGVRETQYF. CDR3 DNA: TGTGCCAGCACCGGCTCGGGAGTAAGGGAGACCCAGTACTTC.

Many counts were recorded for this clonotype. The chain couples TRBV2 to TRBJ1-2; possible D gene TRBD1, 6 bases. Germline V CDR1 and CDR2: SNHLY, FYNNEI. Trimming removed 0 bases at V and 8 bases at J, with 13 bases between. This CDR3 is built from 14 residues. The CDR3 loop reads CASSEAGAAWGYTF. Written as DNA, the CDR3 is TGTGCCAGCAGTGAAGCGGGGGCGGCATGGGGCTACACCTTC.

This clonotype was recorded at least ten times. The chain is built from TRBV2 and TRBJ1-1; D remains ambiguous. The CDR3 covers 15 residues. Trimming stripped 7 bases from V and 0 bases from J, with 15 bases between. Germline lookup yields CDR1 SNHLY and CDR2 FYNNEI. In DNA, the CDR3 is TGTGCCAGCAAGCCGGGAGCGGGTATGAACACTGAAGCTTTCTTT. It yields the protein CASKPGAGMNTEAFF.

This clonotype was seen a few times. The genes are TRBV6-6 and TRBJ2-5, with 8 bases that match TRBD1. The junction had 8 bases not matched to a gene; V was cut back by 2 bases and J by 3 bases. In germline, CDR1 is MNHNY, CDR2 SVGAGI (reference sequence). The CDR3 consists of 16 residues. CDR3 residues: CASSYPRGRAEETQYF. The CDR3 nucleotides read TGTGCCAGCAGTTACCCCAGGGGGCGCGCTGAAGAGACCCAGTACTTC.

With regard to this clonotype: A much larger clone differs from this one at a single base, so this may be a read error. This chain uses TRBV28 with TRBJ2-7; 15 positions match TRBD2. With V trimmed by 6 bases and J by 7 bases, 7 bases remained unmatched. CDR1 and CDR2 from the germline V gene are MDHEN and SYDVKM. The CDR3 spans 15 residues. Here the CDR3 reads CASRTGLAGGWEQYF. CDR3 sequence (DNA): TGTGCCAGCAGAACGGGACTAGCGGGAGGCTGGGAGCAGTACTTC.

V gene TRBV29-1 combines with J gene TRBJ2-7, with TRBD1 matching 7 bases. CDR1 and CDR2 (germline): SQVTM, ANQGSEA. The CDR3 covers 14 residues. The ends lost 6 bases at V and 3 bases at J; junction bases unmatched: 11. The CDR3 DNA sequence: TGCAGCGTCATATACCAGGGACAGATCTACGAGCAGTACTTC. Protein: CSVIYQGQIYEQYF.

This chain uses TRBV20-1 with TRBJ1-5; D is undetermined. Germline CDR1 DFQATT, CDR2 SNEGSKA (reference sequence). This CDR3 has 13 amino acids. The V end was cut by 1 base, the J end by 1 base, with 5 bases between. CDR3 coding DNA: TGCAGTGCTAGAGTACAGAGCAATCAGCCCCAGCATTTT. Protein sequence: CSARVQSNQPQHF.

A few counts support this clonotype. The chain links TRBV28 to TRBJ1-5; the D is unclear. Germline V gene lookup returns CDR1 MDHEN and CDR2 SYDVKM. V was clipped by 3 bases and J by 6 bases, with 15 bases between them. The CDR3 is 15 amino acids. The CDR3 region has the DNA TGTGCCAGCAGTTTCACGGGTCTGGGGAGTCAGCCCCAGCATTTT. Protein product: CASSFTGLGSQPQHF.

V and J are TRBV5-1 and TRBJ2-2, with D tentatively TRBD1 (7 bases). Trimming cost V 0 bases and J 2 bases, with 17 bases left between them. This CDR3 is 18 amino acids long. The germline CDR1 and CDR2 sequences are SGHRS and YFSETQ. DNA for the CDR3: TGCGCCAGCAGCTTGGTTTGGAGGGGGCTCTTCAACACCGGGGAGCTGTTTTTT. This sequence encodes CASSLVWRGLFNTGELFF.

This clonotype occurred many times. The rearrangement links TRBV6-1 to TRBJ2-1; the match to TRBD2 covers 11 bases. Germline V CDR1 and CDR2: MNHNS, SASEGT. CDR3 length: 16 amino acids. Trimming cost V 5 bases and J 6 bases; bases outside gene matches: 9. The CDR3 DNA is TGTGCCAGCAGTTTCGGCAGGCTAGCGGGAGGCAATGAGCAGTTCTTC. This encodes CASSFGRLAGGNEQFF.

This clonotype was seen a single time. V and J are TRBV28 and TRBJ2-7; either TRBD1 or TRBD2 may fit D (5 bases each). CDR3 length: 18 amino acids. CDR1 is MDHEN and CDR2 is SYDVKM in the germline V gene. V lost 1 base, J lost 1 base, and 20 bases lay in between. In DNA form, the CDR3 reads TGTGCCAGCAGTTTATTCCTTACGTTAGGGACGGCTTCCTACGAGCAGTACTTC. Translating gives CASSLFLTLGTASYEQYF.

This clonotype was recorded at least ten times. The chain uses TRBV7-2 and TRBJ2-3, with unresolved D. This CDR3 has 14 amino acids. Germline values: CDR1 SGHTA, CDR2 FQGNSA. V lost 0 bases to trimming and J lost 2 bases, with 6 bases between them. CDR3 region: CASSLAPYTDTQYF. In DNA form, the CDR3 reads TGTGCCAGCAGCTTAGCGCCCTACACAGATACGCAGTATTTT.

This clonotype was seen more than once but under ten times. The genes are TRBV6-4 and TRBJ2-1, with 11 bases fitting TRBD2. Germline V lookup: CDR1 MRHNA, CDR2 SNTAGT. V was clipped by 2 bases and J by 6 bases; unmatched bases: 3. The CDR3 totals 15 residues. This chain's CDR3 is CASSDPGTSGNEQFF. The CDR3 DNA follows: TGTGCCAGCAGTGACCCCGGGACTAGCGGCAATGAGCAGTTCTTC.

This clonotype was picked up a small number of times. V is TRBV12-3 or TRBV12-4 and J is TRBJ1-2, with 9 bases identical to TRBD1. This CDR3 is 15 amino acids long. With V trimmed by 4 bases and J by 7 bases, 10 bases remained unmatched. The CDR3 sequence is CASSYVTGQGSGYTF. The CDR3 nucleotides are TGTGCCAGCAGTTATGTCACGGGACAGGGATCTGGCTACACCTTC.

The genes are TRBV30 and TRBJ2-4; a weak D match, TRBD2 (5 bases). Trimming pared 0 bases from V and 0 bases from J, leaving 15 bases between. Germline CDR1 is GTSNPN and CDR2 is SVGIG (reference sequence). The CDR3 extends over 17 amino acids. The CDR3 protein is CAWSVPGLGGAKNIQYF. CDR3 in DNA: TGTGCCTGGAGTGTACCTGGACTTGGAGGAGCCAAAAACATTCAGTACTTC.

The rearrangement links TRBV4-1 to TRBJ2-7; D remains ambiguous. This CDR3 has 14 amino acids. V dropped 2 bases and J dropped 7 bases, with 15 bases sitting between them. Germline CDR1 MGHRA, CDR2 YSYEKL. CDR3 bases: TGCGCCAGCAGCCAACCACTCGGCGAGAAGGAGCAGTACTTC. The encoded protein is CASSQPLGEKEQYF.

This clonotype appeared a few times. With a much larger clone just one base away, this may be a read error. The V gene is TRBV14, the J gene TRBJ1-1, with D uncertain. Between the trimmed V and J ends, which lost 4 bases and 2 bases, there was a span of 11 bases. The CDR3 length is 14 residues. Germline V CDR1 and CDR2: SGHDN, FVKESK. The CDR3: CASSPVSGNTEAFF. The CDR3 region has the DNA TGTGCCAGCAGCCCCGTTTCGGGAAACACTGAAGCTTTCTTT.

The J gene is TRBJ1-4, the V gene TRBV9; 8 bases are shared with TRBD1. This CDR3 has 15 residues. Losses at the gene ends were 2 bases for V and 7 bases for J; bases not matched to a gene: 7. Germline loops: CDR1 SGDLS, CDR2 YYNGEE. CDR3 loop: CASSVQDRVGEKLFF. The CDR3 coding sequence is TGTGCCAGCAGCGTCCAGGACAGGGTCGGTGAAAAACTGTTTTTT.

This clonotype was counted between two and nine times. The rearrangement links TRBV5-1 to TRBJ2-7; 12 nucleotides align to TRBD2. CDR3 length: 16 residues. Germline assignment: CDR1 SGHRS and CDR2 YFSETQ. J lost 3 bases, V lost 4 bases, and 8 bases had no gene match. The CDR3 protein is CASSLKPTSGSYEQYF. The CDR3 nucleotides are TGCGCCAGCAGCCTAAAGCCGACTAGCGGGAGCTACGAGCAGTACTTC. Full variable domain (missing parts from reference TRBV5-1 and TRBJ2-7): KAGVTQTPRYLIKTRGQQVTLSCSPISGHRSVSWYQQTPGQGLQFLFEYFSETQRNKGNFPGRFSGRQFSNSRSEMNVSTLELGDSALYLCASSLKPTSGSYEQYFGPGTRLTVT.

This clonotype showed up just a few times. The CDR3 protein is CASSFTGLSYGYTF. DNA for the CDR3: TGTGCCAGCAGTTTTACAGGGTTGAGCTATGGCTACACCTTC. The chain combines TRBV6-1 with TRBJ1-2; maybe TRBD1 (6 bases). There are 14 residues in the CDR3. The V end was cut by 5 bases, the J end by 4 bases, with 14 bases between. Germline V gene lookup returns CDR1 MNHNS and CDR2 SASEGT.

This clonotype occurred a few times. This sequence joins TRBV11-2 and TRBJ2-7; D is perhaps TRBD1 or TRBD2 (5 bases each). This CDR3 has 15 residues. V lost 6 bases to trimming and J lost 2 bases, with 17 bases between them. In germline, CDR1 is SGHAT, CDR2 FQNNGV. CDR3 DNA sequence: TGTGCCAGCAGTTCTCACGACGAGGGGACCTACGAGCAGTACTTC. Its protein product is CASSSHDEGTYEQYF.

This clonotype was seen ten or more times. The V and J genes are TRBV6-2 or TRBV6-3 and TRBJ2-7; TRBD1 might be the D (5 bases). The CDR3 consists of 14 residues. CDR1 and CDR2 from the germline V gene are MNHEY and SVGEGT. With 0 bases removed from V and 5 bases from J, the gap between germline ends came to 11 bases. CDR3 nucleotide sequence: TGTGCCAGCAGTTACTCACAGGCTTCACACGAGCAGTACTTC. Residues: CASSYSQASHEQYF.

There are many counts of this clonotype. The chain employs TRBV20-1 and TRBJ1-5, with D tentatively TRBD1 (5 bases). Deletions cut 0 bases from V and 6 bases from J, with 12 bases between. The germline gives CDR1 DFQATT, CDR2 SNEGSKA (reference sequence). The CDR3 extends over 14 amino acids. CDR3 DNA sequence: TGCAGTGCTAGAGATTTGGGGGGTACTCAGCCCCAGCATTTT. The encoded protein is CSARDLGGTQPQHF.